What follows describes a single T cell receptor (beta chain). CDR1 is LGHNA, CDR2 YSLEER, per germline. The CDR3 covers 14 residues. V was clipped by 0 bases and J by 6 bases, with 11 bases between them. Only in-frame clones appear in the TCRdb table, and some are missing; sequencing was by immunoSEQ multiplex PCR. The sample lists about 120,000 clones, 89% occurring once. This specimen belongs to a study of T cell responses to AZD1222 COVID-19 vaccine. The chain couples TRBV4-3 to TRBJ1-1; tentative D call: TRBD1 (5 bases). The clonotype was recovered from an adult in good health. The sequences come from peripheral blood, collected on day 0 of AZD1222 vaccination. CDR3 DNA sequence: TGCGCCAGCAGCCAAGATTGGGGGGTCCCTGAAGCTTTCTTT. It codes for CASSQDWGVPEAFF.